The entry below describes one TCR beta chain. It lacks a known antigen. The record has no base qualities; no much larger clone is one base away. Within the sample, other DNA sequences also encode this same CDR3. These data originate in a study of blood T cell repertoires in COVID-19 (dated by TCRdb to about 2020). A note on the overall study: Samples from collaborators originated in the United States, Italy and Spain and spanned both the acute and convalescent phases of COVID-19. The material from the prospective study consisted of cDNA or gDNA derived from T cells, B-cell-depleted T cells, or PBMCs. Subjects who had been exposed to COVID-19, were actively infected with it, or had recovered from it provided the deeply sampled blood TCRbeta repertoires that made up the dataset. The repertoires were made available in a free public database intended to serve as a resource for research on the immune response to SARS-CoV-2. Samples came from the ongoing ImmuneRACE study (first 160 participants) plus 1,254 subjects from 6 global collaborators. Sample metadata almost always included a de-identified subject ID, COVID-19 status, age in years and sex. Where HLA class I and class II types were available, the types were taken from metadata supplied by the sample provider, not from assay-based typing. What the research found in general, with its limitations: The quantity of clinical and demographic metadata differed by source and by participant and was supplied without curation.

Samples from volunteer blood donors who had recovered from COVID-19 were contributed by a second Seattle source. Collaborating institutions collected whole blood in K2EDTA tubes following their own protocols. Collaborator samples were shipped for TCRbeta analysis as frozen whole blood, isolated PBMCs, or DNA extracted from either sample type. TCRbeta CDR3 regions were amplified from genomic DNA using the immunoSEQ Assay, a bias-controlled multiplex PCR. Concerning the study's data processing: Within the assay, amplification of reference gene primers was used to estimate how many nucleated cells each sample contained. Sequence reads were collapsed and filtered to measure the absolute abundance of every unique TCRbeta CDR3 rearrangement. For each sample, productive Simpson clonality was calculated by taking the square root of Simpson's diversity index across productive rearrangements. What TCRdb holds here is the immuneACCESS table cut down to in-frame rearrangements. Part of the clones is not present; checked against another copy, under half of the missing clones reflect an unresolved V gene, and the others are unexplained. Clone size and the V and J calls come from that table; the DNA yielded D and trimming. The table for this sample lists over 200,000 clones; 86% of them were counted only once. 2.2% of the sample is held by the ten biggest clonotypes.

Reading the germline V gene gives CDR1 SGHTA and CDR2 FQGNSA. Trimmed from V: 3 bases; trimmed from J: 3 bases; junction bases lacking a gene match: 4. From the cysteine through the phenylalanine, the CDR3 covers 14 amino acids. The CDR3 DNA has 42 bases and is translated from base 1. This TCR was sampled from a man aged 25-45 years who had recovered from COVID-19. The specimen sequenced was peripheral blood. The rearranged segments are TRBV7-2 and TRBJ2-7; TRBD1 lines up with 8 middle nucleotides. The DNA reads as follows: TGTGCCAGCAGCTTCGACAGGGGAGGCTACGAGCAGTACTTC. This yields the protein CASSFDRGGYEQYF.